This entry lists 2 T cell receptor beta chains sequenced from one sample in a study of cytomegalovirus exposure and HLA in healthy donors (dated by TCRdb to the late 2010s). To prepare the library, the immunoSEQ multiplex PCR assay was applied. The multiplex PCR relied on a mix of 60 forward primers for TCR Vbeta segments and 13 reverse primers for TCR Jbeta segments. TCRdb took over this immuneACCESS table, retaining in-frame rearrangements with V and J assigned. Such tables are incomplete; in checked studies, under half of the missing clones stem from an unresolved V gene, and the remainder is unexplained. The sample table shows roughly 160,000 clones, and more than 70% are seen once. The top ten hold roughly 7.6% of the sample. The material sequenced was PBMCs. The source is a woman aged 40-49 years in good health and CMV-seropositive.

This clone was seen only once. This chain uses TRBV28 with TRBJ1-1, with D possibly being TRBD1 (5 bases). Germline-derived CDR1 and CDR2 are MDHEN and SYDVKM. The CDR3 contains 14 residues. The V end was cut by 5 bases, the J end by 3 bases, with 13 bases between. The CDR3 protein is CASSIWEQDTEAFF. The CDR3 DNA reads TGTGCCAGCAGTATTTGGGAACAGGACACTGAAGCTTTCTTT.

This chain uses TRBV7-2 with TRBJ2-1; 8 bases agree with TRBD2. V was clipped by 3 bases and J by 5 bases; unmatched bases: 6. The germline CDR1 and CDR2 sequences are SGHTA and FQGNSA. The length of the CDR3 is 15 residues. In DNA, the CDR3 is TGTGCCAGCAGCTTTACTAGCGGCACCAACAATGAGCAGTTCTTC. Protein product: CASSFTSGTNNEQFF.